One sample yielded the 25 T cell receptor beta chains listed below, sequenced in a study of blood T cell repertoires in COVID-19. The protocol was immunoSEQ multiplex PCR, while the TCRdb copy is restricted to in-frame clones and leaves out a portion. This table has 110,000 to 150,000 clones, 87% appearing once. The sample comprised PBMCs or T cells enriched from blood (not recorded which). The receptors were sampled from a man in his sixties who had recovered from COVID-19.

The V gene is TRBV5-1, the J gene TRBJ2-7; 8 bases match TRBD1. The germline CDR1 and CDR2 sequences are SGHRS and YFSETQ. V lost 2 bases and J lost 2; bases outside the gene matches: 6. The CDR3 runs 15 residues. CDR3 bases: TGCGCCAGCAGCTTTCAGGGGGCATTAACCTACGAGCAGTACTTC. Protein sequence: CASSFQGALTYEQYF.

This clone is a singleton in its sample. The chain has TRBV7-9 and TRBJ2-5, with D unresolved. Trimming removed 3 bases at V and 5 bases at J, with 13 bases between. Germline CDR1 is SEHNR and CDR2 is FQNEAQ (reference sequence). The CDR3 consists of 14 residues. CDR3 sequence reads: CASSFTHHAETQYF. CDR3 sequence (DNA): TGTGCCAGCAGCTTTACCCACCACGCGGAGACCCAGTACTTC. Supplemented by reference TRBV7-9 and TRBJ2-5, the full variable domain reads DTGVSQNPRHKITKRGQNVTFRCDPISEHNRLYWYRQTLGQGPEFLTYFQNEAQLEKSRLLSDRFSAERPKGSFSTLEIQRTEQGDSAMYLCASSFTHHAETQYFGPGTRLLVL.

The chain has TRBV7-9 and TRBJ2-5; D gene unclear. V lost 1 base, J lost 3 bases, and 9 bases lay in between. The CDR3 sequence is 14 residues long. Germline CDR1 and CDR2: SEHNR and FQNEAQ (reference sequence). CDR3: CASSLVYEKETQYF. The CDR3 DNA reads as TGTGCCAGCAGCTTAGTTTACGAGAAAGAGACCCAGTACTTC.

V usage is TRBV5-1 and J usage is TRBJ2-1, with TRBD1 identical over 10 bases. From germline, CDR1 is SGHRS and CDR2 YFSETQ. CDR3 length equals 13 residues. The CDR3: CATGTGAPQGQFF. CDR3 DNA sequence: TGCGCGACCGGGACAGGGGCCCCCCAGGGGCAGTTCTTC.

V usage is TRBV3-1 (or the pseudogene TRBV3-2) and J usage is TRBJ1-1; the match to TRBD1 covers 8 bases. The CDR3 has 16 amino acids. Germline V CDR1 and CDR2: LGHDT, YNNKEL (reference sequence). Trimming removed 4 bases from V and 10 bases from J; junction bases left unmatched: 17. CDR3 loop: CASSPERAGGRVRAFF. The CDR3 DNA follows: TGTGCCAGCAGCCCAGAACGGGCAGGGGGCCGAGTACGAGCTTTCTTT.

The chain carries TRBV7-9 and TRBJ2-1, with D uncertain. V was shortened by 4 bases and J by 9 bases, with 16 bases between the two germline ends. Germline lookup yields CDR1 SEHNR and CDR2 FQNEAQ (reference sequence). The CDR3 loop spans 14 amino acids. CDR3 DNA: TGTGCCAGCAGCTCTGGAGTAACCTTCGCTGAGCAGTTCTTC. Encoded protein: CASSSGVTFAEQFF.

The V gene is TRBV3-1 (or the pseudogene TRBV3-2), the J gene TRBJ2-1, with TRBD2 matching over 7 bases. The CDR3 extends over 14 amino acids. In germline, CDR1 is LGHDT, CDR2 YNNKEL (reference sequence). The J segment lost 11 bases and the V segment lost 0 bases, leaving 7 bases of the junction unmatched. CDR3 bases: TGTGCCAGCAGCCAAGATCTACCTAGCGGAAAGCAGTTCTTC. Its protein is CASSQDLPSGKQFF.

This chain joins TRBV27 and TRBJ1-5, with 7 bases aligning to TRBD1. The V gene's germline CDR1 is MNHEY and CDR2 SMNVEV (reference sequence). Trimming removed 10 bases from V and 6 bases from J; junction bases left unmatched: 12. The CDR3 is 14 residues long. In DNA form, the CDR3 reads TGTGCCACAAGAGGACAGGAACCGGGTCAGCCCCAGCATTTT. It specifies CATRGQEPGQPQHF.

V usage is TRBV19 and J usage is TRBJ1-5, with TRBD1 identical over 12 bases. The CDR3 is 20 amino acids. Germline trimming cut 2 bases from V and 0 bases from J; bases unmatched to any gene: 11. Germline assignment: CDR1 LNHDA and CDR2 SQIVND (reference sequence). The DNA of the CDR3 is TGTGCCAGTAGTATAAATTGGGACAGGGGGCGATTATATAGCAATCAGCCCCAGCATTTT. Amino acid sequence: CASSINWDRGRLYSNQPQHF.

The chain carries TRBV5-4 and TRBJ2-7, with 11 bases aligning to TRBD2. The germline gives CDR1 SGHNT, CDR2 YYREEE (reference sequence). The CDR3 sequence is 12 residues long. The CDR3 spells CASSFLGTSGSV. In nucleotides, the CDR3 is TGTGCCAGCAGCTTTTTAGGAACTAGCGGGAGTGTC.

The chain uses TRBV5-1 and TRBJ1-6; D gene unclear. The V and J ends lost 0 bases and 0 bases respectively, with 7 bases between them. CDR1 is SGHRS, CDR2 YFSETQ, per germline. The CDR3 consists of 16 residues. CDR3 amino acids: CASSLGRPSYNSPLHF. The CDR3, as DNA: TGCGCCAGCAGCTTGGGGCGGCCCTCCTATAATTCACCCCTCCACTTT.

CDR3 protein: CASSPGGFSWYNEQFF. Here the CDR3 DNA reads TGCGCCAGCAGCCCCGGGGGGTTTTCCTGGTACAATGAGCAGTTCTTC. The V gene is TRBV5-1, the J gene TRBJ2-1; 7 bases are shared with TRBD2. The CDR3 is 16 residues long. CDR1 SGHRS and CDR2 YFSETQ come from the germline V gene. Losses at the gene ends were 4 bases for V and 4 bases for J; bases not matched to a gene: 11.

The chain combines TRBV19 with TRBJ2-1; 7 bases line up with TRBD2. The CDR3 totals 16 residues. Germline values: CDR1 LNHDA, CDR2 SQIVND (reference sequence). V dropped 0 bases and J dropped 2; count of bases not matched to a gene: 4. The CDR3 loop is CASSIEGGRAYNEQFF. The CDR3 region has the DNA TGTGCCAGTAGTATAGAGGGCGGGAGAGCCTACAATGAGCAGTTCTTC.

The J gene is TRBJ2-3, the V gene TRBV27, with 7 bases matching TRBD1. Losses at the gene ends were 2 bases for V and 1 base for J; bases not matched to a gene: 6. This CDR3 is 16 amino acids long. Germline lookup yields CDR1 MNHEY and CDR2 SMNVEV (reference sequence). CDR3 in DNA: TGTGCCAGCAGTTTACCGCGTGGACAGGGCACAGATACGCAGTATTTT. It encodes CASSLPRGQGTDTQYF.

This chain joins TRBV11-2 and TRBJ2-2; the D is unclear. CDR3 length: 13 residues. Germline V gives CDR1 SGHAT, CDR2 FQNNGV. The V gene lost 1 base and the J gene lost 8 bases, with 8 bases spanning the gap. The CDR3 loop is CASSLAVAGELFF. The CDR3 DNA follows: TGTGCCAGCAGCTTAGCGGTTGCGGGGGAGCTGTTTTTT. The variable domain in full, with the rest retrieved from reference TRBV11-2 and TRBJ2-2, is EAGVAQSPRYKIIEKRQSVAFWCNPISGHATLYWYQQILGQGPKLLIQFQNNGVVDDSQLPKDRFSAERLKGVDSTLKIQPAKLEDSAVYLCASSLAVAGELFFGEGSRLTVL.

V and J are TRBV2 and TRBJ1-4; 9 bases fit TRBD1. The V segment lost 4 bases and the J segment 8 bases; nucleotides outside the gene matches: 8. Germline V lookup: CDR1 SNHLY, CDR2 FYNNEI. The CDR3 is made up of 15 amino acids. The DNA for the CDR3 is TGTGCCAGCAGTGGCCTGGGACAGGGAGGGGAAAAACTGTTTTTT. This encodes CASSGLGQGGEKLFF.

The CDR3 sequence: CASSLIRLAGNTIYF. CDR3 nucleotide sequence: TGTGCCAGCAGTTTGATCAGGTTGGCCGGAAACACCATATATTTT. V is TRBV28 and J is TRBJ1-3; D remains ambiguous. CDR3 size: 15 residues. V lost 3 bases, J lost 4 bases, and 13 bases lay in between. From germline, CDR1 is MDHEN and CDR2 SYDVKM.

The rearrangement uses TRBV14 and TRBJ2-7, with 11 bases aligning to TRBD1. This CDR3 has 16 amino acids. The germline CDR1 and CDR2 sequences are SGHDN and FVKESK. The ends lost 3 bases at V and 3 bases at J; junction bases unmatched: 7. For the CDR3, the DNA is TGTGCCAGCAGCCAGGCTCCGGGACAGGGGGACTACGAGCAGTACTTC. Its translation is CASSQAPGQGDYEQYF.

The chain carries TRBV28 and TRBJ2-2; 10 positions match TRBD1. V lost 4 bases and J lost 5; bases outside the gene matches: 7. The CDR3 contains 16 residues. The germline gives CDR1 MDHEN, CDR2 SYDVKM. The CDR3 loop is CASSSPTGGSTGELFF. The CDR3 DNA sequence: TGTGCCAGCAGTTCGCCGACAGGGGGCTCGACCGGGGAGCTGTTTTTT. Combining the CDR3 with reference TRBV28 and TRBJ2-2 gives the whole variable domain DVKVTQSSRYLVKRTGEKVFLECVQDMDHENMFWYRQDPGLGLRLIYFSYDVKMKEKGDIPEGYSVSREKKERFSLILESASTNQTSMYLCASSSPTGGSTGELFFGEGSRLTVL.

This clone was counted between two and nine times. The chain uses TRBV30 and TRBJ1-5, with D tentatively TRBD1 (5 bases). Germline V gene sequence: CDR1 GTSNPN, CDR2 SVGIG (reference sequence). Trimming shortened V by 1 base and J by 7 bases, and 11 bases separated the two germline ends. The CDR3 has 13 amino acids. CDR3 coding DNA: TGTGCCTGGAGTGAGGGGATCGGCCAGCCCCAGCATTTT. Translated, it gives CAWSEGIGQPQHF.

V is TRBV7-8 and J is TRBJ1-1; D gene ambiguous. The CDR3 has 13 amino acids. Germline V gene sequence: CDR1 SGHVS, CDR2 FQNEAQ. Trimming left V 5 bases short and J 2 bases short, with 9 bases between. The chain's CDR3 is CASSPTRNTEAFF. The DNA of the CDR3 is TGTGCCAGCAGCCCAACAAGAAACACTGAAGCTTTCTTT.

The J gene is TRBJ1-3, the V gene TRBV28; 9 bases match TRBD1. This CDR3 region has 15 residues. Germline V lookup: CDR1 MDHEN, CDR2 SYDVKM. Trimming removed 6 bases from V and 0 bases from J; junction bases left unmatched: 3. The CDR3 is CASRGQGYSGNTIYF. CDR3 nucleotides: TGTGCCAGCAGAGGACAGGGGTACTCTGGAAACACCATATATTTT.

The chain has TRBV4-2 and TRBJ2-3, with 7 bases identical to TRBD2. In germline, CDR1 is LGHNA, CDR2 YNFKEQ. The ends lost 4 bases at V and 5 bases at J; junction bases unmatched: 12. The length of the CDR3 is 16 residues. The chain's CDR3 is CASSPFSTGGIDTQYF. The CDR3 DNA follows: TGTGCCAGCAGCCCCTTTTCGACGGGAGGCATAGATACGCAGTATTTT.

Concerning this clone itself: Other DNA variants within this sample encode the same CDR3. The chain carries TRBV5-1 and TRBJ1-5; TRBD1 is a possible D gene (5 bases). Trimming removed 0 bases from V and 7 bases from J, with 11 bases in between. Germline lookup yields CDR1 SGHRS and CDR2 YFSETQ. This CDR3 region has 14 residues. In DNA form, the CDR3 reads TGCGCCAGCAGCTTGGAAGGGGCGGAGCAGCCCCAGCATTTT. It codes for CASSLEGAEQPQHF. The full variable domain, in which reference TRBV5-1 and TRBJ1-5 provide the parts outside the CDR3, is KAGVTQTPRYLIKTRGQQVTLSCSPISGHRSVSWYQQTPGQGLQFLFEYFSETQRNKGNFPGRFSGRQFSNSRSEMNVSTLELGDSALYLCASSLEGAEQPQHFGDGTRLSIL.

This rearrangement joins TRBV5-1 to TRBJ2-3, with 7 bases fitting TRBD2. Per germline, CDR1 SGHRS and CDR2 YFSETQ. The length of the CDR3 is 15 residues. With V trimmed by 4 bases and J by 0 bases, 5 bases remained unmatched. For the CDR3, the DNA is TGCGCCAGCAGCCGTCTTAGCGGGAGCACAGATACGCAGTATTTT. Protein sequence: CASSRLSGSTDTQYF.